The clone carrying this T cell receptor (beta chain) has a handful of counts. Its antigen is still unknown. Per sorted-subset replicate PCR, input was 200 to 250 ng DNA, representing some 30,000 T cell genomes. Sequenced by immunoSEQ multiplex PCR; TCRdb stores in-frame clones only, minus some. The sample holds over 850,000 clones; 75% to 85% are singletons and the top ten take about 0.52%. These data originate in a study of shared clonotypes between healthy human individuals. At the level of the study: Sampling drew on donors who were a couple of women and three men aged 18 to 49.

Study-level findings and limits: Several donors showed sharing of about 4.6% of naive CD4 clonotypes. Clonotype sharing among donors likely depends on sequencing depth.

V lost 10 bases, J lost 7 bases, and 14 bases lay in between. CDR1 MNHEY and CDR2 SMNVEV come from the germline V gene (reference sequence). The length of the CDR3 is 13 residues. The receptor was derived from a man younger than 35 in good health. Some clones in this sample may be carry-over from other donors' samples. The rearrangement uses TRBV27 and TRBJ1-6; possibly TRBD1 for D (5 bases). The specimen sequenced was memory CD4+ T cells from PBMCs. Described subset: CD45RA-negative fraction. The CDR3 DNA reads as TGTGCCACGGGGGTCCCAAACAATTCACCCCTCCACTTT. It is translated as CATGVPNNSPLHF.